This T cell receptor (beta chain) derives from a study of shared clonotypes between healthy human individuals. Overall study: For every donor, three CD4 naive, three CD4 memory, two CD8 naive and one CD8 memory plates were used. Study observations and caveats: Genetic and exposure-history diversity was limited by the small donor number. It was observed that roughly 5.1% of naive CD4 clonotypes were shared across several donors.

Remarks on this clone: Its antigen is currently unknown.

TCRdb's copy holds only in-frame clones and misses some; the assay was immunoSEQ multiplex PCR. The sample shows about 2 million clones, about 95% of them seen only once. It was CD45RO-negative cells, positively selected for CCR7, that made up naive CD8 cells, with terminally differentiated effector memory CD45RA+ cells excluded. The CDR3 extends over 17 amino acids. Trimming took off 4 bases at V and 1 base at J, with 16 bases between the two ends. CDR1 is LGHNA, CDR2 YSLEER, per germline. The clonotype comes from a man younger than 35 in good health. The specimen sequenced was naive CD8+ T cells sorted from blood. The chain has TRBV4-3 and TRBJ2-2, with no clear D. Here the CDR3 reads CASSLLFDPRNTGELFF. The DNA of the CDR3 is TGCGCCAGCAGCCTGCTATTTGACCCACGGAACACCGGGGAGCTGTTTTTT.